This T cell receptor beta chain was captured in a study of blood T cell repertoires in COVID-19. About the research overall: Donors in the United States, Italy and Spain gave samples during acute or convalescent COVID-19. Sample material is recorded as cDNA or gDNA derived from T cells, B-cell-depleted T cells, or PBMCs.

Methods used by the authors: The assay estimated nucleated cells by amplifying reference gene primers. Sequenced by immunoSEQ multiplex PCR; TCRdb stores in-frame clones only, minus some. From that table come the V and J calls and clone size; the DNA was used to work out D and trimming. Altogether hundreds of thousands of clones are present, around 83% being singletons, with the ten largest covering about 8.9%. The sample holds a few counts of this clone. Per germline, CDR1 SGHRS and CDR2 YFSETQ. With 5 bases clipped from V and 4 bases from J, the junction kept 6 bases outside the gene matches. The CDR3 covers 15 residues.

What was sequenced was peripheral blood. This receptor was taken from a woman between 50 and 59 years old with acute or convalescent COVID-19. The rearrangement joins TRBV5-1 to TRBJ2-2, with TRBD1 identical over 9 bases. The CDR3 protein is CASRWDRVGTGELFF. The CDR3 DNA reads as TGCGCCAGCAGATGGGACAGGGTCGGCACCGGGGAGCTGTTTTTT.